Each of the 27 T cell receptor beta chains below was sequenced from the same sample in a study of T-cell reconstitution after alpha-beta-depleted transplantation in children. During its preparation, the TCRbeta library received unique molecular identifiers. TCRdb reprocessed the PCR reads with MiXCR, giving one entry per CDR3 protein. The sample includes about 980,000 distinct CDR3 sequences, roughly 31% of them seen just once. Sequenced here: PBMCs, mostly from graft donor cells, sampled 360 days after TCRalphabeta/CD19-depleted stem cell transplant. These receptors all stem from a boy younger than two who had a stem cell transplant for SCID, so the T cells may come from the graft donor.

The chain combines TRBV2 with TRBJ2-5, with 7 nucleotides matching TRBD2. Trimming cost V 6 bases and J 5 bases; bases outside gene matches: 9. The CDR3 has 14 amino acids. The germline V gene encodes CDR1 SNHLY and CDR2 FYNNEI. The CDR3 DNA follows: TGTGCCAGCAGGGGACTAAAAAAGGGGGAGACCCAGTACTTC. This translates into CASRGLKKGETQYF.

V usage is TRBV5-1 and J usage is TRBJ2-1; TRBD2 aligns across 9 bases. CDR1 and CDR2 from the germline V gene are SGHRS and YFSETQ. The CDR3 length is 15 residues. Trimming took 2 bases from V and 7 from J; bases not matched to a gene: 7. CDR3 bases: TGCGCCAGCAGCTTTGAACTAGCGGGTGGAAATGAGCAGTTCTTC. Its protein product is CASSFELAGGNEQFF.

V usage is TRBV19 and J usage is TRBJ1-6; 8 bases are a match to TRBD1. The junction had 12 bases not matched to a gene; V was cut back by 9 bases and J by 8 bases. The CDR3 sequence is 15 residues long. The germline CDR1 and CDR2 sequences are LNHDA and SQIVND (reference sequence). Here the CDR3 reads CASRRTGNFDSPLHF. In nucleotides, the CDR3 is TGTGCCAGCAGGCGGACAGGGAACTTCGATTCACCCCTCCACTTT.

This clonotype was recorded many times. This chain joins TRBV7-8 and TRBJ2-5; TRBD2 might be the D (5 bases). From germline, CDR1 is SGHVS and CDR2 FQNEAQ. CDR3 length: 13 residues. V was clipped by 3 bases and J by 4 bases, with 9 bases between them. Here the CDR3 reads CASSFSAGETQYF. The CDR3, as DNA: TGTGCCAGCAGCTTTTCTGCGGGAGAGACCCAGTACTTC.

The table lists this clonotype with a few counts. This sequence joins TRBV15 and TRBJ2-4, with D perhaps TRBD1 or TRBD2 (5 bases each). The CDR3 totals 16 residues. CDR1 is LNHNV and CDR2 is YYDKDF in the germline V gene (reference sequence). Trimming shortened V by 1 base and J by 0 bases, and 10 bases separated the two germline ends. The CDR3 spells CATSRGSGLAKNIQYF. The CDR3 DNA is TGTGCCACCAGCAGAGGGTCGGGGCTAGCCAAAAACATTCAGTACTTC.

The rearrangement links TRBV14 to TRBJ2-4; no clear D gene. Germline V gene data show CDR1 as SGHDN and CDR2 as FVKESK. The CDR3 contains 15 residues. V gave up 4 bases and J gave up 0 bases, with 10 bases separating them. The CDR3 coding sequence is TGTGCCAGCAGCCCCAGCCCAATAGCCAAAAACATTCAGTACTTC. Amino acids: CASSPSPIAKNIQYF.

The chain links TRBV4-3 to TRBJ2-1; TRBD2 is a possible D gene (6 bases). Germline-derived CDR1 and CDR2 are LGHNA and YSLEER. The ends were cut back, 1 base at V and 9 bases at J, with 10 bases in the middle. CDR3 length: 13 residues. In nucleotides, the CDR3 is TGCGCCAGCAGCCAAGTGGAGGGCAGTGAGCAGTTCTTC. Translated, it gives CASSQVEGSEQFF.

In its sample, this clonotype was seen a few times. The rearrangement joins TRBV20-1 to TRBJ2-7; TRBD1 matches at 7 bases. This CDR3 comprises 13 residues. After removal of 5 bases from V and 3 bases from J, the junction contained 7 bases not matched to a gene. Germline lookup yields CDR1 DFQATT and CDR2 SNEGSKA (reference sequence). CDR3 amino acids: CSAQTGTDYEQYF. CDR3 DNA: TGCAGTGCTCAGACCGGGACAGACTACGAGCAGTACTTC.

In this sample, this clonotype turned up once. This rearrangement joins TRBV11-2 to TRBJ1-2, with D perhaps TRBD1 (5 bases). CDR1 is SGHAT, CDR2 FQNNGV, per germline. V lost 0 bases to trimming and J lost 1 base, with 9 bases between them. This CDR3 spans 15 amino acids. CDR3 region: CASSLDGDLNYGYTF. The CDR3 nucleotides read TGTGCCAGCAGCTTAGATGGGGACCTTAACTATGGCTACACCTTC. Based on the CDR3 plus reference TRBV11-2 and TRBJ1-2, the full variable domain is EAGVAQSPRYKIIEKRQSVAFWCNPISGHATLYWYQQILGQGPKLLIQFQNNGVVDDSQLPKDRFSAERLKGVDSTLKIQPAKLEDSAVYLCASSLDGDLNYGYTFGSGTRLTVV.

V and J are TRBV14 and TRBJ2-1, with 8 positions matching TRBD1. The CDR3 contains 14 residues. V was pared by 6 bases and J by 6 bases, with 7 bases of the junction left unmatched. Per germline, CDR1 SGHDN and CDR2 FVKESK. The CDR3 DNA is TGTGCCAGCAGGAGGACAGGGTCAACCAATGAGCAGTTCTTC. Its translation is CASRRTGSTNEQFF.

This clonotype was seen only a few times. The rearrangement uses TRBV12-3 or TRBV12-4 and TRBJ2-7; D perhaps matches TRBD1 (6 bases). The CDR3 loop spans 14 amino acids. Between the trimmed V and J ends, which lost 6 bases and 4 bases, there was a span of 16 bases. The CDR3 loop reads CASRTGQGKYEQYF. CDR3 bases: TGTGCCAGCAGGACGGGACAAGGGAAGTACGAGCAGTACTTC.

CDR3 DNA: TGCAGTGCTAGAGATCAGCAGGGGTTATCCTATGGCTACACCTTC. Translation gives CSARDQQGLSYGYTF. This chain joins TRBV20-1 and TRBJ1-2, with D tentatively TRBD1 (6 bases). The CDR3 consists of 15 residues. Trimming pared 0 bases from V and 4 bases from J, leaving 15 bases between. The germline V gene has CDR1 DFQATT and CDR2 SNEGSKA (reference sequence).

CDR3 nucleotides: TGTGCCAGCAGCTTCTTGAGGGACAGGATATTAAATGAGCAGTTCTTC. Its protein is CASSFLRDRILNEQFF. This chain uses TRBV7-2 with TRBJ2-1, with 8 bases identical to TRBD1. The CDR3 has 16 residues. CDR1 is SGHTA and CDR2 is FQGNSA in the germline V gene. With V trimmed by 3 bases and J by 7 bases, 11 bases remained unmatched.

In this sample, this clonotype turned up a few times. The V gene is TRBV20-1, the J gene TRBJ1-1; TRBD1 aligns across 8 bases. The V and J ends lost 2 bases and 5 bases, in that order; junction bases with no gene match: 7. CDR3 size: 14 residues. The germline CDR1 and CDR2 sequences are DFQATT and SNEGSKA (reference sequence). The CDR3 is CSARPDRDWTEAFF. DNA for the CDR3: TGCAGTGCTAGACCGGACAGGGATTGGACTGAAGCTTTCTTT.

This clonotype was counted only a few times. The chain recombines TRBV12-3 or TRBV12-4 with TRBJ1-1; no reliable D call. Trimming pared 6 bases from V and 7 bases from J, leaving 12 bases between. CDR3 size: 12 residues. The CDR3 here is CASSPRRVEAFF. CDR3 DNA sequence: TGTGCCAGCAGCCCGAGGAGAGTTGAAGCTTTCTTT.

This clonotype was seen a handful of times. The chain uses TRBV27 and TRBJ1-5; TRBD1 is a possible D gene (6 bases). The V gene lost 4 bases and the J gene lost 9 bases, with 13 bases spanning the gap. Germline V gene data show CDR1 as MNHEY and CDR2 as SMNVEV (reference sequence). The CDR3 has 13 residues. The CDR3 region has the DNA TGTGCCAGCAGTTATAGCAGGGGAAGGCCCCAGCATTTT. Residues: CASSYSRGRPQHF.

This clonotype was seen just once. The rearrangement links TRBV10-2 to TRBJ2-2; 13 bases line up with TRBD2. V lost 0 bases and J lost 3; bases outside the gene matches: 7. CDR3 length equals 19 residues. Germline CDR1 WSHSY, CDR2 SAAADI. CDR3 sequence: CASSESGLAGAGDTGELFF. DNA for the CDR3: TGCGCCAGCAGTGAGTCCGGACTAGCGGGGGCCGGGGACACCGGGGAGCTGTTTTTT.

This clonotype was observed many times. The chain combines TRBV29-1 with TRBJ2-7; TRBD1 matches at 7 bases. The CDR3 length is 13 residues. Germline-derived CDR1 and CDR2 are SQVTM and ANQGSEA. V trimming: 2 bases; J trimming: 3 bases; junction bases outside the gene matches: 4. CDR3 nucleotide sequence: TGCAGCGTTGAAAAGGGGGCAGGCTACGAGCAGTACTTC. It encodes CSVEKGAGYEQYF.

Only a few counts were recorded for this clonotype. This rearrangement joins TRBV6-1 to TRBJ1-5; D perhaps matches TRBD1 (5 bases). CDR1 is MNHNS, CDR2 SASEGT, per germline. CDR3 length equals 14 residues. The germline V and J ends were trimmed by 1 base and 5 bases, with 9 bases remaining between them. CDR3 loop: CASSEVGGDQPQHF. The CDR3, as DNA: TGTGCCAGCAGTGAAGTTGGGGGGGATCAGCCCCAGCATTTT.

J is TRBJ1-1 and V is TRBV6-2 or TRBV6-3; perhaps TRBD1 as D (6 bases). The CDR3 loop spans 14 amino acids. With 4 bases removed from V and 1 base from J, the gap between germline ends came to 10 bases. The germline CDR1 and CDR2 sequences are MNHEY and SVGEGT. The CDR3 coding sequence is TGTGCCAGCAGTTGGACAGACAAGAACACTGAAGCTTTCTTT. It encodes CASSWTDKNTEAFF.

This clonotype was detected only a few times. The rearrangement uses TRBV7-2 and TRBJ1-1; possible D gene TRBD1, 5 bases. In germline, CDR1 is SGHTA, CDR2 FQGNSA. The CDR3 is 12 amino acids. Trimming pared 1 base from V and 10 bases from J, leaving 10 bases between. The CDR3: CASSLEIGAAFF. In nucleotides, the CDR3 is TGTGCCAGCAGCTTAGAGATAGGGGCAGCTTTCTTT.

The genes are TRBV5-1 and TRBJ1-2, with D possibly matching TRBD1 (6 bases). The germline CDR1 and CDR2 sequences are SGHRS and YFSETQ. This CDR3 spans 13 amino acids. The V end was cut by 5 bases, the J end by 4 bases, with 12 bases between. The CDR3 reads CASSPDSLYGYTF. The CDR3 DNA reads as TGCGCCAGCAGTCCGGACAGCCTCTATGGCTACACCTTC. Full variable domain (outside the CDR3, taken from reference TRBV5-1 and TRBJ1-2): KAGVTQTPRYLIKTRGQQVTLSCSPISGHRSVSWYQQTPGQGLQFLFEYFSETQRNKGNFPGRFSGRQFSNSRSEMNVSTLELGDSALYLCASSPDSLYGYTFGSGTRLTVV.

The genes are TRBV20-1 and TRBJ2-4; D may correspond to TRBD1 or TRBD2 (5 bases each). The CDR3 contains 12 residues. V lost 6 bases and J lost 8, with 14 bases in between. From germline, CDR1 is DFQATT and CDR2 SNEGSKA (reference sequence). CDR3 bases: TGCAGTGCAGTAACAGGACTTGACATTCAGTACTTC. Amino acids: CSAVTGLDIQYF.

This clonotype appeared a few times. The J gene is TRBJ2-7, the V gene TRBV29-1, with TRBD1 identical over 7 bases. This CDR3 has 15 amino acids. The germline V gene has CDR1 SQVTM and CDR2 ANQGSEA. V lost 0 bases, J lost 1 base, and 6 bases stayed unmatched. This CDR3 is CSVEDPGQTSYEQYF. The CDR3 region has the DNA TGCAGCGTTGAAGATCCGGGACAGACTTCCTACGAGCAGTACTTC.

This clonotype was observed many times. The gene calls are TRBV11-2 and TRBJ2-2; TRBD2 is a possible D gene (5 bases). Germline assignment: CDR1 SGHAT and CDR2 FQNNGV. V lost 4 bases and J lost 8, with 14 bases in between. This CDR3 is built from 14 residues. CDR3 in DNA: TGTGCCAGCAGCTCCGGACTCTCAAAGGGGGAGCTGTTTTTT. Translation gives CASSSGLSKGELFF.

In this sample, this clonotype turned up many times. The chain links TRBV4-2 to TRBJ1-1; D gene unclear. The CDR3 is 14 residues long. CDR1 and CDR2 from the germline V gene are LGHNA and YNFKEQ. Trimming removed 0 bases from V and 0 bases from J, with 5 bases in between. The CDR3 DNA reads TGTGCCAGCAGCCAAGAGCCCCTGAACACTGAAGCTTTCTTT. Encoded protein: CASSQEPLNTEAFF.

This clonotype came up a few times. This sequence joins TRBV5-6 and TRBJ2-3, with TRBD1 matching over 9 bases. Trimming removed 2 bases from V and 8 bases from J; junction bases left unmatched: 15. This CDR3 has 17 residues. Germline assignment: CDR1 SGHDT and CDR2 YYEEEE. CDR3 residues: CASSFGTGPITPTTQYF. Written as DNA, the CDR3 is TGTGCCAGCAGCTTCGGGACAGGGCCCATAACCCCTACTACGCAGTATTTT.